These 28 T cell receptor beta chains came from one sample sequenced in a study of cytomegalovirus exposure and HLA in healthy donors. This PCR relied on a set of 60 Vbeta primers and 13 Jbeta primers. The table came from immunoSEQ multiplex PCR; TCRdb's copy has only in-frame clones and leaves some out. The data show fewer than 180,000 clones, with about three fifths seen just once and roughly 6.8% held by the top ten. Material for sequencing was PBMCs. The receptors derive from a woman in her sixties in good health and CMV-seropositive.

This chain connects TRBV10-2 to TRBJ1-1; 9 bases are a match to TRBD1. CDR3 length equals 16 residues. In germline, CDR1 is WSHSY, CDR2 SAAADI. After removal of 2 bases from V and 5 bases from J, the junction contained 9 bases not matched to a gene. CDR3 in amino acids: CASSEPLTGGRTEAFF. The DNA for the CDR3 is TGCGCCAGCAGTGAGCCATTAACAGGGGGCCGTACTGAAGCTTTCTTT.

The CDR3 region is CASATSFGIYEQYF. The CDR3 nucleotides read TGTGCCAGCGCCACTAGCTTCGGTATCTACGAGCAGTACTTC. The V call is TRBV25-1, the J call TRBJ2-7, with D possibly TRBD2 on 6 matching bases. Germline values: CDR1 MGHDK, CDR2 SYGVNS. Between the trimmed V and J ends, which lost 8 bases and 3 bases, there was a span of 17 bases. This CDR3 spans 14 amino acids.

The rearrangement joins TRBV25-1 to TRBJ1-1; 7 positions match TRBD1. The CDR3 has 13 amino acids. J lost 3 bases, V lost 5 bases, and 3 bases had no gene match. Germline V gene sequence: CDR1 MGHDK, CDR2 SYGVNS. This CDR3 is CASSPGGHTEAFF. CDR3 DNA: TGTGCCAGCAGTCCAGGGGGGCACACTGAAGCTTTCTTT.

The genes are TRBV5-4 and TRBJ1-4; TRBD1 agrees at 11 bases. CDR1 and CDR2 (germline): SGHNT, YYREEE (reference sequence). V shed 4 bases and J 3 bases; nucleotides not matched to a gene: 2. This CDR3 region has 15 residues. CDR3 protein: CASSPGQGANEKLFF. The CDR3 nucleotides read TGTGCCAGCAGCCCGGGACAGGGGGCTAATGAAAAACTGTTTTTT. Full variable domain (rest looked up from reference TRBV5-4 and TRBJ1-4): ETGVTQSPTHLIKTRGQQVTLRCSSQSGHNTVSWYQQALGQGPQFIFQYYREEENGRGNFPPRFSGLQFPNYSSELNVNALELDDSALYLCASSPGQGANEKLFFGSGTQLSVL.

This clone was observed a few times. The chain is built from TRBV28 and TRBJ2-3; 9 nucleotides agree with TRBD1. CDR1 is MDHEN, CDR2 SYDVKM, per germline. V trimming: 5 bases; J trimming: 1 base; junction bases outside the gene matches: 7. The CDR3 is made up of 16 amino acids. CDR3 region: CASSLTGGAGTDTQYF. The CDR3 DNA follows: TGTGCCAGCAGTCTCACAGGGGGCGCCGGCACAGATACGCAGTATTTT.

This chain links TRBV11-1 with TRBJ1-2; 11 nucleotides align to TRBD1. Looked up from germline, CDR1 is SGHAT and CDR2 is FQDESV (reference sequence). This CDR3 has 18 residues. V lost 6 bases and J lost 2; bases outside the gene matches: 14. CDR3 protein: CASSPRPGQGEWNYGYTF. The CDR3 nucleotides read TGTGCCAGCAGTCCCCGTCCGGGACAGGGGGAATGGAACTATGGCTACACCTTC.

This chain joins TRBV7-9 and TRBJ2-5; D is possibly TRBD2 (6 bases). The germline V gene has CDR1 SEHNR and CDR2 FQNEAQ (reference sequence). The CDR3 length is 13 residues. V lost 1 base and J lost 7, with 10 bases in between. This CDR3 reads CASSLEETRTQYF. CDR3 nucleotide sequence: TGTGCCAGCAGCTTAGAGGAGACTAGGACCCAGTACTTC.

A single count supports this clone. Distinct nucleotide sequences in the sample also encode this CDR3. The J gene is TRBJ1-1, the V gene TRBV7-3, with a tentative D call TRBD1 (5 bases). Germline CDR1 SGHTA, CDR2 FQGTGA. The CDR3 sequence is 13 residues long. V was trimmed by 5 bases and J by 1 base, leaving 8 bases between them. For the CDR3, the DNA is TGTGCCAGCAGCGCACAGGCGAACACTGAAGCTTTCTTT. It codes for CASSAQANTEAFF.

The J gene is TRBJ1-2, the V gene TRBV4-1; D not certain. This CDR3 region has 12 residues. V lost 7 bases, J lost 4 bases, and 10 bases lay in between. Looked up from germline, CDR1 is MGHRA and CDR2 is YSYEKL. The CDR3 DNA is TGCGCCAGCAATGCGGACTCCTATGGCTACACCTTC. Amino acids: CASNADSYGYTF.

The chain uses TRBV27 and TRBJ1-1, with TRBD1 as a possible D gene (6 bases). V lost 3 bases and J lost 0, with 11 bases in between. The length of the CDR3 is 15 residues. The germline CDR1 and CDR2 sequences are MNHEY and SMNVEV (reference sequence). Here the CDR3 DNA reads TGTGCCAGCAGTTTGACAGGTTATATGAACACTGAAGCTTTCTTT. This sequence encodes CASSLTGYMNTEAFF.

This chain uses TRBV9 with TRBJ2-5; 7 nucleotides agree with TRBD2. V dropped 4 bases and J dropped 4; count of bases not matched to a gene: 7. The CDR3 is 14 amino acids. Germline loops: CDR1 SGDLS, CDR2 YYNGEE. CDR3 nucleotides: TGTGCCAGCAGCATGGGGCCGGGAGGAGAGACCCAGTACTTC. The encoded protein is CASSMGPGGETQYF.

The chain has TRBV27 and TRBJ2-3; a weak D match, TRBD2 (6 bases). CDR1 is MNHEY, CDR2 SMNVEV, per germline (reference sequence). Trimming left V 8 bases short and J 5 bases short, with 14 bases between. The CDR3 contains 13 residues. As DNA, the CDR3 is TGTGCCAGCGCCTCCGGGAGTGAAGATACGCAGTATTTT. This encodes CASASGSEDTQYF.

The chain joins TRBV7-2 to TRBJ2-3; D is undetermined. The CDR3 contains 14 residues. V was shortened by 5 bases and J by 2 bases, with 11 bases between the two germline ends. Germline CDR1 and CDR2: SGHTA and FQGNSA. The CDR3 DNA follows: TGTGCCAGCAGCCCCTTCCCCGTCACAGATACGCAGTATTTT. This sequence encodes CASSPFPVTDTQYF. The complete variable domain, with remaining parts taken from reference TRBV7-2 and TRBJ2-3, reads GAGVSQSPSNKVTEKGKDVELRCDPISGHTALYWYRQSLGQGLEFLIYFQGNSAPDKSGLPSDRFSAERTGGSVSTLTIQRTQQEDSAVYLCASSPFPVTDTQYFGPGTRLTVL.

This clone was found a few times. This chain connects TRBV7-9 to TRBJ1-2; 10 bases map to TRBD1. Per germline, CDR1 SEHNR and CDR2 FQNEAQ (reference sequence). The CDR3 is 15 amino acids. The V gene end was trimmed by 3 bases and the J gene end by 1 base; junction bases not matched to a gene: 2. DNA for the CDR3: TGTGCCAGCAGCTTGACAGGGGGCTTTAACTATGGCTACACCTTC. It is translated as CASSLTGGFNYGYTF.

The V gene is TRBV28, the J gene TRBJ1-2, with 8 positions matching TRBD1. Per germline, CDR1 MDHEN and CDR2 SYDVKM. The CDR3 contains 16 residues. J lost 4 bases, V lost 1 base, and 8 bases had no gene match. The chain's CDR3 is CASSLLDRESRYGYTF. The CDR3 region has the DNA TGTGCCAGCAGTTTATTGGACAGGGAGAGTCGCTATGGCTACACCTTC.

In its sample, this clone was seen once. The rearrangement joins TRBV30 to TRBJ2-5; 7 bases are shared with TRBD1. Germline CDR1 and CDR2: GTSNPN and SVGIG (reference sequence). With V trimmed by 3 bases and J by 2 bases, 3 bases remained unmatched. CDR3 length equals 13 residues. CDR3 DNA sequence: TGTGCCTGGAGCCAGGACAGGCAAGAGACCCAGTACTTC. Translation: CAWSQDRQETQYF.

The chain uses TRBV28 and TRBJ2-5; the D gene is possibly TRBD2 (7 bases). Germline lookup yields CDR1 MDHEN and CDR2 SYDVKM. The CDR3 contains 12 residues. The V gene lost 10 bases and the J gene lost 4 bases, with 13 bases spanning the gap. CDR3 DNA: TGTGCCACCCGTAGGGGGGGAGAGACCCAGTACTTC. Its translation is CATRRGGETQYF.

This clone was recorded a few times. V gene TRBV4-2 combines with J gene TRBJ1-5; 8 bases are shared with TRBD1. The CDR3 has 15 amino acids. The ends lost 0 bases at V and 5 bases at J; junction bases unmatched: 3. Germline V gives CDR1 LGHNA, CDR2 YNFKEQ. Here the CDR3 reads CASSQEQGADQPQHF. The CDR3 nucleotides read TGTGCCAGCAGCCAAGAGCAGGGGGCCGATCAGCCCCAGCATTTT.

This sequence joins TRBV14 and TRBJ2-1, with D maybe TRBD1 (5 bases). Germline V lookup: CDR1 SGHDN, CDR2 FVKESK. This CDR3 spans 14 amino acids. V lost 2 bases and J lost 7, with 12 bases in between. The CDR3 bases are TGTGCCAGCAGCCAACTGGGGCCGGCGAATGAGCAGTTCTTC. This codes for CASSQLGPANEQFF.

The V and J genes are TRBV28 and TRBJ1-5; 9 bases match TRBD1. The CDR3 spans 19 residues. The V gene end was trimmed by 5 bases and the J gene end by 6 bases; junction bases not matched to a gene: 20. Germline CDR1 is MDHEN and CDR2 is SYDVKM. The CDR3 region has the DNA TGTGCCAGCAGTCCCGACCGGGACAGGGACCGCGCTCTGGGTCAGCCCCAGCATTTT. It yields the protein CASSPDRDRDRALGQPQHF. The full variable domain, rest sourced from reference TRBV28 and TRBJ1-5, is DVKVTQSSRYLVKRTGEKVFLECVQDMDHENMFWYRQDPGLGLRLIYFSYDVKMKEKGDIPEGYSVSREKKERFSLILESASTNQTSMYLCASSPDRDRDRALGQPQHFGDGTRLSIL.

The V gene is TRBV13, the J gene TRBJ2-7, with 10 bases that match TRBD2. V shed 0 bases, J shed 4 bases, and the junction held 3 bases outside the gene matches. CDR3 length: 15 residues. Germline V lookup: CDR1 PRHDT, CDR2 FYEKMQ (reference sequence). In DNA, the CDR3 is TGTGCCAGCAGCTTAGGTCTAGCGGGAGATTACGAGCAGTACTTC. Translated, it gives CASSLGLAGDYEQYF.

CDR3 coding DNA: TGTGCCAGCAGCCCTGGACTAGCGGGAGGTCAAGATACGCAGTATTTT. Amino acids: CASSPGLAGGQDTQYF. V usage is TRBV5-4 and J usage is TRBJ2-3; 14 nucleotides agree with TRBD2. Germline CDR1 reads SGHNT; CDR2 reads YYREEE (reference sequence). This CDR3 is built from 16 residues. Unmatched junction bases numbered 6, after V lost 4 bases and J lost 5 bases.

The sample holds one count of this clone. The rearrangement uses TRBV5-4 and TRBJ1-1; 11 bases line up with TRBD1. Germline V gives CDR1 SGHNT, CDR2 YYREEE (reference sequence). The CDR3 runs to 15 residues. V shed 2 bases and J 5 bases; nucleotides not matched to a gene: 5. The CDR3 sequence: CASSFPGQGGTEAFF. CDR3 nucleotides: TGTGCCAGCAGCTTTCCGGGACAGGGGGGAACTGAAGCTTTCTTT.

The chain combines TRBV9 with TRBJ1-1; TRBD1 agrees at 9 bases. The V gene's germline CDR1 is SGDLS and CDR2 YYNGEE. The CDR3 has 17 amino acids. The junction had 10 bases not matched to a gene; V was cut back by 3 bases and J by 1 base. The CDR3 sequence: CASSAGPGTGTNTEAFF. CDR3 sequence (DNA): TGTGCCAGCAGCGCCGGACCCGGGACAGGGACGAACACTGAAGCTTTCTTT.

The chain employs TRBV7-2 and TRBJ2-7; maybe TRBD2 (5 bases). This CDR3 region has 14 residues. Germline loops: CDR1 SGHTA, CDR2 FQGNSA. V was pared by 0 bases and J by 6 bases, with 12 bases between. CDR3 sequence: CASSLAPGAGEQYF. In nucleotides, the CDR3 is TGTGCCAGCAGCTTAGCCCCCGGCGCGGGCGAGCAGTACTTC. Drawing the rest from reference TRBV7-2 and TRBJ2-7, the complete variable domain is GAGVSQSPSNKVTEKGKDVELRCDPISGHTALYWYRQSLGQGLEFLIYFQGNSAPDKSGLPSDRFSAERTGGSVSTLTIQRTQQEDSAVYLCASSLAPGAGEQYFGPGTRLTVT.

The V and J genes are TRBV7-2 and TRBJ2-2, with 11 positions matching TRBD2. Per germline, CDR1 SGHTA and CDR2 FQGNSA. The CDR3 spans 17 residues. The trim removed 4 bases at V and 0 bases at J, leaving 4 bases unmatched. CDR3: CASSSLAGGPNTGELFF. For the CDR3, the DNA is TGTGCCAGCAGCTCCTTAGCGGGAGGGCCGAACACCGGGGAGCTGTTTTTT.

This chain uses TRBV9 with TRBJ2-2, with D possibly TRBD1 on 6 matching bases. V gave up 4 bases and J gave up 2 bases, with 15 bases separating them. From germline, CDR1 is SGDLS and CDR2 YYNGEE. CDR3 length: 16 residues. The CDR3 DNA sequence: TGTGCCAGCAGCCTGCAGACAGGAGCTAACACCGGGGAGCTGTTTTTT. As protein: CASSLQTGANTGELFF.

This rearrangement joins TRBV19 to TRBJ1-2; D is unresolved. CDR1 is LNHDA, CDR2 SQIVND, per germline (reference sequence). This CDR3 comprises 14 residues. V was clipped by 5 bases and J by 3 bases, with 13 bases between them. The CDR3: CASSPRGWDYGYTF. As DNA, the CDR3 is TGTGCCAGTAGTCCCCGCGGGTGGGACTATGGCTACACCTTC.